The 11 T cell receptor beta chains reported below all come from one sample, sequenced in a study of T cell responses to AZD1222 COVID-19 vaccine. Method: immunoSEQ multiplex PCR; TCRdb's copy keeps in-frame clones and lacks some. The repertoire includes about 130,000 clones, roughly 90% of them detected once, and about 1.4% sits in the top ten. Specimen: peripheral blood, collected on day 0 of AZD1222 vaccination. The receptors shown here come from an adult in good health.

The gene calls are TRBV19 and TRBJ2-2; 12 bases fit TRBD1. The CDR3 spans 15 residues. CDR1 and CDR2 (germline): LNHDA, SQIVND (reference sequence). The V and J ends lost 5 bases and 11 bases, in that order; junction bases with no gene match: 9. Here the CDR3 reads CASSLTGTGGGELFF. The CDR3 DNA sequence: TGTGCCAGTAGTCTCACCGGGACAGGGGGCGGCGAGCTGTTTTTT.

The chain is built from TRBV7-9 and TRBJ1-1; maybe TRBD1 (5 bases). This CDR3 contains 17 residues. Germline values: CDR1 SEHNR, CDR2 FQNEAQ (reference sequence). With 3 bases removed from V and 0 bases from J, the gap between germline ends came to 17 bases. This chain's CDR3 is CASSFRTRDRMNTEAFF. CDR3 sequence (DNA): TGTGCCAGCAGCTTTCGGACCAGGGATCGGATGAACACTGAAGCTTTCTTT.

V usage is TRBV24-1 and J usage is TRBJ2-7; 7 bases map to TRBD1. The CDR3 has 14 amino acids. The trim removed 6 bases at V and 3 bases at J, leaving 7 bases unmatched. CDR1 and CDR2 (germline): KGHDR, SFDVKD. CDR3 residues: CATSPRDRLYEQYF. The CDR3 DNA is TGTGCCACCAGTCCTCGGGACAGACTCTACGAGCAGTACTTC.

The V gene is TRBV10-3, the J gene TRBJ2-7; 11 nucleotides match TRBD1. Germline trimming cut 11 bases from V and 2 bases from J; bases unmatched to any gene: 5. Germline CDR1 is ENHRY and CDR2 is SYGVKD. This CDR3 comprises 13 residues. CDR3 loop: CASGTGGAYEQYF. CDR3 in DNA: TGTGCCTCCGGGACAGGGGGAGCCTACGAGCAGTACTTC.

The chain links TRBV15 to TRBJ1-6, with D unclear. The germline V and J ends were trimmed by 3 bases and 0 bases, with 15 bases remaining between them. The CDR3 sequence is 18 residues long. Germline V lookup: CDR1 LNHNV, CDR2 YYDKDF (reference sequence). The CDR3, as DNA: TGTGCCACCAGCAGGGACCAGTTTGTTGGCTCCTATAATTCACCCCTCCACTTT. Translation: CATSRDQFVGSYNSPLHF.

V is TRBV2 and J is TRBJ1-2; TRBD1 matches 8 bases. V gave up 6 bases and J gave up 7 bases; unmatched junction bases: 10. Germline CDR1 reads SNHLY; CDR2 reads FYNNEI. The CDR3 is made up of 14 amino acids. The CDR3 is CASRPRTGIFGYTF. CDR3 nucleotides: TGTGCCAGCAGACCCCGGACAGGGATTTTTGGCTACACCTTC.

The chain has TRBV5-1 and TRBJ1-1, with D possibly matching TRBD1 (6 bases). Germline values: CDR1 SGHRS, CDR2 YFSETQ. Trimming pared 7 bases from V and 6 bases from J, leaving 13 bases between. There are 12 residues in the CDR3. This CDR3 is CASSEGGPEAFF. CDR3 coding DNA: TGCGCCAGCTCAGAAGGGGGGCCTGAAGCTTTCTTT.

The chain joins TRBV4-2 to TRBJ2-2; D unclear. Germline loops: CDR1 LGHNA, CDR2 YNFKEQ. This CDR3 comprises 14 residues. V was pared by 3 bases and J by 3 bases, with 8 bases between. The DNA for the CDR3 is TGTGCCAGCAGCCAGGTTGGTTACACCGGGGAGCTGTTTTTT. Its protein is CASSQVGYTGELFF.

The table lists this clone with a count of one. V gene TRBV7-9 combines with J gene TRBJ1-4; unclear D gene. Germline-derived CDR1 and CDR2 are SEHNR and FQNEAQ (reference sequence). Trimming stripped 4 bases from V and 0 bases from J, with 6 bases between. CDR3 length: 14 residues. The CDR3, as DNA: TGTGCCAGCAGCTCATCTGCAACTAATGAAAAACTGTTTTTT. Residues: CASSSSATNEKLFF.

As regards this clone: One end of the junction is discordant with germline, which a read error may explain. The rearrangement links TRBV5-1 to TRBJ1-1; maybe TRBD1 (6 bases). The CDR3 length is 16 residues. Germline lookup yields CDR1 SGHRS and CDR2 YFSETQ. CDR3 residues: CTSSTALPGDNTEAFF. In DNA, the CDR3 is TGCACCAGCAGTACCGCTCTGCCAGGGGATAACACTGAAGCTTTCTTT.

The chain joins TRBV2 to TRBJ2-7; D perhaps matches TRBD1 (5 bases). The germline V and J ends were trimmed by 4 bases and 0 bases, with 10 bases remaining between them. The CDR3 spans 14 residues. Germline V gives CDR1 SNHLY, CDR2 FYNNEI. This CDR3 is CASSGQPTSYEQYF. CDR3 nucleotides: TGTGCCAGCAGTGGACAGCCGACCTCCTACGAGCAGTACTTC. The variable domain in full, with the rest retrieved from reference TRBV2 and TRBJ2-7, is EPEVTQTPSHQVTQMGQEVILRCVPISNHLYFYWYRQILGQKVEFLVSFYNNEISEKSEIFDDQFSVERPDGSNFTLKIRSTKLEDSAMYFCASSGQPTSYEQYFGPGTRLTVT.